The clone carrying this T cell receptor beta chain was picked up one time. Per germline, CDR1 LNHDA and CDR2 SQIVND (reference sequence). With V trimmed by 6 bases and J by 8 bases, 16 bases remained unmatched. This CDR3 comprises 17 residues. Assay: immunoSEQ multiplex PCR; the TCRdb copy retains only in-frame clones and omits some. Of tens of thousands of clones listed, approximately 90% are singletons. The sample is drawn from a study of T cells in tuberculosis. Study-wide context: T cells were selected with CD1B tetramers loaded with glucose monomycolate. The study, taken as a whole, reports: Some low-affinity tetramer-binding T cells may be absent from this sample.

After thawing and overnight rest, PBMC were stained with GMM-loaded CD1B tetramer, viability dye and anti-CD3 for sorting. The CD1B tetramers carried C32 glucose monomycolate purified from Rhodococcus equi. Material: CD1b-GMM tetramer-negative cells sorted from PBMCs. This clonotype was sampled from an adult woman with latent tuberculosis. V usage is TRBV19 and J usage is TRBJ2-1, with 10 nucleotides matching TRBD2. In DNA, the CDR3 is TGTGCCAGTAGCCCCGGGGAGCGGGGGGGCCCGGGCGATGAGCAGTTCTTC. Encoded protein: CASSPGERGGPGDEQFF.